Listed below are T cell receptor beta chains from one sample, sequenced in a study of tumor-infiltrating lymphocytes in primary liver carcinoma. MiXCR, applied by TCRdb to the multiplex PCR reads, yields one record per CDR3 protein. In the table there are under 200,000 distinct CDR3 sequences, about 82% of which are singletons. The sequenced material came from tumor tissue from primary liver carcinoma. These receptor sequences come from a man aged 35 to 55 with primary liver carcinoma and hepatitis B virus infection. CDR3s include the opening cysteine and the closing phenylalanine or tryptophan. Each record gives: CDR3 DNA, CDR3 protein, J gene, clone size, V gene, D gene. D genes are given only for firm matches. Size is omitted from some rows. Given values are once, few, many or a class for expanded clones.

TGTGCCATCAGCAAGGCCACGGGCATTGAAGCTTTCTTT CAISKATGIEAFF TRBJ1-1 few TRBV11-3 NA
TGTGCCAGCAGTTACAATGGGTTCACTGAAGCTTTCTTT CASSYNGFTEAFF TRBJ1-1 once TRBV6-5 NA
TGCAGCGTGGGCCTAGGAAGCGCAGATACGCAGTATTTT CSVGLGSADTQYF TRBJ2-3 NA TRBV29-1 NA
TGTGCCAGCAGTACGGGTCGTCGGATAAACTCCTACAATGAACAGTTCTTC CASSTGRRINSYNEQFF TRBJ2-1 NA TRBV6-2/TRBV6-3 NA
TGTGCCAGCGGGGAGGACTTTGGCTACACCTTC CASGEDFGYTF TRBJ1-2 NA TRBV6-2/TRBV6-3 NA
TGTGTCAGCAAATATACTAGCGGGAGACGGACCGGAGAGCTGTTTTTT CVSKYTSGRRTGELFF TRBJ2-2 once TRBV6-1 TRBD2
TGTGCTAGCAGCTTAGCCCCTAGCGGGGGGGACTACGAGCAGTACTTC CASSLAPSGGDYEQYF TRBJ2-7 few TRBV11-2 TRBD2
TGCAGCGTTCTCGGCCGAAGCTCCTACGAACAATACTTC CSVLGRSSYEQYF TRBJ2-7 NA TRBV29-1 NA
TGTGCCAGCATTTCCTCGTCGAACCAGGGGCCTAGGGACGAGCTGTACTTC CASISSSNQGPRDELYF TRBJ2-7 NA TRBV6-6 NA
TGTGCCAGCAGTTCATGGGACCGATCCACAGATACGCAGTATTTT CASSSWDRSTDTQYF TRBJ2-3 few TRBV28 NA
TGCGCCAGCAACCCCCAACGCACCGGGGATCTGTTTTTT CASNPQRTGDLFF TRBJ2-2 once TRBV4-3 NA
TGTGCCAGCAACTCAGGGCTAGCGGGACCAGATACGCAGTATTTT CASNSGLAGPDTQYF TRBJ2-3 NA TRBV6-5 TRBD2
TGTGCCAGCAGGGACAGGTTAGTCAAAAACATTCAGTATTTC CASRDRLVKNIQYF TRBJ2-4 few TRBV6-1 TRBD1
TGCGCCAGCAGTCGCGACATATCGACTAATGAAAAACTTTTTTTT CASSRDISTNEKLFF TRBJ1-4 NA TRBV5-1 NA
TGTGCCAGCAGCCCACGGGCCCCCGTGGGGTACAATGGGCAGTTCTTC CASSPRAPVGYNGQFF TRBJ2-1 NA TRBV6-5 NA
TGTGCCAGCAGTGTCACATGGGGGTTCGGCAAAAACACTCAGTACTTC CASSVTWGFGKNTQYF TRBJ2-4 NA TRBV6-1 NA
TGTGCCCGGAGTGTAGTACACGCGGGGGGCTACTACGGCGAGCAGTACTTC CARSVVHAGGYYGEQYF TRBJ2-7 NA TRBV30 TRBD2
TGCAGCGCTGATTTTGGGGCCAACGTCCTGACTTTC CSADFGANVLTF TRBJ2-6 NA TRBV29-1 NA
TGTGTCAACAGCCCCCTCTTTGCTGAGAGCAATAAGCAGTTCTTC CVNSPLFAESNKQFF TRBJ2-1 NA TRBV11-3 NA
TGCGCTTGCAGTGGGACAGGGGTAAGGACTGAAGCTTTCTTT CACSGTGVRTEAFF TRBJ1-1 NA TRBV6-6 TRBD1
TGTGCCAGCAGGAACTTACAGGGAGTGGGGTACTTC CASRNLQGVGYF TRBJ2-4 NA TRBV28 NA
TGTGCCAGCTTGGGACTGGAGAACACCGGGGAGCTGTTTTTT CASLGLENTGELFF TRBJ2-2 NA TRBV11-3 NA
TGTGCCAACCTCAGGATGGAGTTAAGATACGAGCAGTACTTC CANLRMELRYEQYF TRBJ2-7 NA TRBV6-1 NA
TGTGCCAGCAGTTCTCGGACAGGCAGCTCTGGGACCAACGTCCTGACTTTC CASSSRTGSSGTNVLTF TRBJ2-6 NA TRBV6-5 TRBD1
TGTGCCAGCAGCTTTCCCGGGACTAGCGGAACCAAAAACACACGGTACTTC CASSFPGTSGTKNTRYF TRBJ2-4 NA TRBV11-1 TRBD2
TGCAGCGATGAGGGTAGCGGGAACGCAGATTGGCAGTATTTT CSDEGSGNADWQYF TRBJ2-3 NA TRBV29-1 TRBD2
TGTGCCAGCAGCCCAGGCTCCTACAATGAGCAGTCCTTC CASSPGSYNEQSF TRBJ2-1 NA TRBV5-4 NA
TGTGCCAGCAGTTCCTCTATGAGGGCATCCTACAATGAGCAGTTCTTC CASSSSMRASYNEQFF TRBJ2-1 once TRBV6-5 NA
TGCAGCGTTGAACCGTCCGGGACTAGCGCGAGGAATGAGCGGCTCTTC CSVEPSGTSARNERLF TRBJ2-1 NA TRBV29-1 TRBD2
TGTGCCAGCAGCCGAAGTGGGTCAGAGACCCAGCATTTC CASSRSGSETQHF TRBJ2-5 NA TRBV12-3/TRBV12-4 NA
TGTGCCAGCAGCTTAGTTTATTCCGGGGAGCTGTTTTTT CASSLVYSGELFF TRBJ2-2 few TRBV7-6 NA
TGTGCCAGCAGCTTGCGGACAGTGGGAGACACCCAGTACTTC CASSLRTVGDTQYF TRBJ2-5 NA TRBV5-6 NA
TGTGCCAGCAGCTTAATGTTAAGGAACGAGCAGTACTTC CASSLMLRNEQYF TRBJ2-7 NA TRBV7-2 NA
TGTGCCATCAGTGAGCCGGGAGGGGAGGGTACGCAGTATTTT CAISEPGGEGTQYF TRBJ2-3 many TRBV10-3 TRBD2
TGTGCCAGCTGCCCTAGCTCAATCCAGGGTACTGTACGGGAGACCCAGTACTTC CASCPSSIQGTVRETQYF TRBJ2-5 NA TRBV11-2 NA
TGTGCCAGCACCATATCACGGGTCAGCCTTTCCTACGAGCAGTACTTC CASTISRVSLSYEQYF TRBJ2-7 NA TRBV6-2/TRBV6-3 NA